The 24 T cell receptor beta chains reported below all come from one sample, sequenced in a study of metastatic and nonmetastatic thyroid tumors. With MiXCR, TCRdb reprocessed the PCR reads. The table shows about 35,000 clones, with 25% to 30% occurring only once. Every patient underwent thyroid surgery untreated. Sequencing was done on a sample of blood. The origin of the receptors is a female donor with papillary thyroid cancer or a benign thyroid nodule (not recorded which). Some clones in this sample may be carry-over from other donors' samples.

The sample holds many counts of this clone. The chain is built from TRBV7-6 and TRBJ2-7; 10 bases agree with TRBD1. The CDR3 length is 16 residues. The germline gives CDR1 SGHVS, CDR2 FNYEAQ. With V trimmed by 3 bases and J by 1 base, 6 bases remained unmatched. CDR3 DNA: TGTGCCAGCAGCTTCGGTGGGGACAGGGGTTCCTACGAGCAGTACTTC. It translates to CASSFGGDRGSYEQYF.

V and J are TRBV27 and TRBJ2-2; 9 bases fit TRBD2. J lost 7 bases, V lost 6 bases, and 9 bases had no gene match. Germline CDR1 MNHEY, CDR2 SMNVEV (reference sequence). This CDR3 spans 15 amino acids. The CDR3 DNA is TGTGCCAGCAGGTTTAGCGGGAGAATTGGCGGGGAGCTGTTTTTT. It encodes CASRFSGRIGGELFF.

This chain links TRBV5-1 with TRBJ2-7, with D perhaps matching TRBD2 (6 bases). This CDR3 is 13 amino acids long. The V end was cut by 4 bases, the J end by 3 bases, with 11 bases between. The germline gives CDR1 SGHRS, CDR2 YFSETQ. The CDR3 loop is CASSPGDNYEQYF. The CDR3, as DNA: TGCGCCAGCAGCCCGGGAGATAACTACGAGCAGTACTTC. The whole variable domain, filled in from reference TRBV5-1 and TRBJ2-7, reads KAGVTQTPRYLIKTRGQQVTLSCSPISGHRSVSWYQQTPGQGLQFLFEYFSETQRNKGNFPGRFSGRQFSNSRSEMNVSTLELGDSALYLCASSPGDNYEQYFGPGTRLTVT.

The chain joins TRBV20-1 to TRBJ2-7; 8 positions agree with TRBD2. The germline gives CDR1 DFQATT, CDR2 SNEGSKA (reference sequence). The CDR3 loop spans 16 amino acids. Trimming at V came to 0 bases and at J to 4 bases, leaving 11 bases not matched to a gene. The CDR3 spells CSARDRLGTRGYEQYF. Here the CDR3 DNA reads TGCAGTGCTAGAGATCGACTCGGGACTAGGGGATACGAGCAGTACTTC.

This clone was detected many times. The rearrangement uses TRBV12-3 or TRBV12-4 and TRBJ1-1, with D perhaps matching TRBD1 (6 bases). The CDR3 contains 15 residues. The V end was cut by 8 bases, the J end by 0 bases, with 16 bases between. DNA of the CDR3: TGTGCCAGCCGAGAAGTACAGGGAATGAACACTGAAGCTTTCTTT. Encoded protein: CASREVQGMNTEAFF.

This clone occurred many times. This sequence joins TRBV5-6 and TRBJ2-5; D is uncertain. V was trimmed by 4 bases and J by 0 bases, leaving 7 bases between them. The CDR3 sequence is 13 residues long. The germline gives CDR1 SGHDT, CDR2 YYEEEE. The CDR3 DNA sequence: TGTGCCAGCAGCACTCGGGACCAAGAGACCCAGTACTTC. It translates to CASSTRDQETQYF.

This clone was detected a few times. This chain joins TRBV6-4 and TRBJ1-2; D is perhaps TRBD1 (5 bases). Germline V lookup: CDR1 MRHNA, CDR2 SNTAGT. Deletions cut 8 bases from V and 8 bases from J, with 15 bases between. The CDR3 has 12 amino acids. DNA of the CDR3: TGTGCCAGCGCCGGGGGGTATGAAGGCTACACCTTC. Its translation is CASAGGYEGYTF.

This clone was counted between two and nine times. Germline is not matched at one junction end, which may reflect a read error. The rearrangement joins TRBV12-3 or TRBV12-4 to TRBJ2-6; D possibly corresponds to TRBD1 (5 bases). This CDR3 is built from 15 residues. CDR3 sequence: CSSSLGPSGANVLTF. The DNA of the CDR3 is TGTTCCAGCAGTTTGGGGCCCTCTGGGGCCAACGTCCTGACTTTC.

As for this clone: One end of the junction fails to match germline, which may point to a read error. Other DNA sequences from this sample encode an identical CDR3 as well. This chain uses TRBV5-1 with TRBJ2-2, with TRBD2 identical over 11 bases. The CDR3 runs 16 residues. Germline V gene sequence: CDR1 SGHRS, CDR2 YFSETQ. DNA for the CDR3: TGCGCAAGCAGCCGCACTAGCGGGAGTAACACCGGGGAGCTGTTTTTT. As protein: CASSRTSGSNTGELFF.

The chain joins TRBV5-1 to TRBJ2-3, with 13 bases aligning to TRBD2. This CDR3 contains 18 residues. Per the germline V gene, CDR1 is SGHRS and CDR2 is YFSETQ. The V and J ends lost 0 bases and 1 base, in that order; junction bases with no gene match: 5. CDR3 nucleotides: TGCGCCAGCAGCTTGGGACTAGCGGGAGGTAGGTGCACAGATACGCAGTATTTT. This sequence encodes CASSLGLAGGRCTDTQYF.

The chain recombines TRBV5-1 with TRBJ1-2; a weak D match, TRBD1 (6 bases). Germline V gene data show CDR1 as SGHRS and CDR2 as YFSETQ. Trimming cost V 4 bases and J 8 bases, with 15 bases left between them. The CDR3 consists of 13 residues. CDR3 sequence (DNA): TGCGCCAGCAGCGTACAGGGAGGGGACGGCTACACCTTC. Residues: CASSVQGGDGYTF. Using reference TRBV5-1 and TRBJ1-2 for the parts outside the CDR3, the full variable domain is KAGVTQTPRYLIKTRGQQVTLSCSPISGHRSVSWYQQTPGQGLQFLFEYFSETQRNKGNFPGRFSGRQFSNSRSEMNVSTLELGDSALYLCASSVQGGDGYTFGSGTRLTVV.

This rearrangement joins TRBV18 to TRBJ2-2; D gene uncertain. In germline, CDR1 is KGHSH, CDR2 LQKENI. The CDR3 runs 13 residues. Trimming removed 4 bases at V and 1 base at J, with 4 bases between. The CDR3 DNA reads TGTGCCAGCTCACGAATGAACACCGGGGAGCTGTTTTTT. Protein: CASSRMNTGELFF.

Concerning this clone itself: This may be a read error: a much more frequent sequence differs by one nucleotide. The chain employs TRBV12-3 or TRBV12-4 and TRBJ2-6, with D unresolved. This CDR3 comprises 15 residues. CDR3 loop: CARSDSTGGANVLTF. The CDR3 coding sequence is TGCGCCAGAAGTGACTCAACGGGTGGGGCCAACGTCCTGACTTTC.

This clone has a single count. The chain uses TRBV7-9 and TRBJ1-1, with no clear D. The CDR3 is 13 residues long. Germline CDR1 is SEHNR and CDR2 is FQNEAQ (reference sequence). Trimming removed 1 base from V and 4 bases from J, with 7 bases in between. The CDR3 reads CASSLEGITEAFF. CDR3 nucleotide sequence: TGTGCCAGCAGCTTAGAAGGGATCACTGAAGCTTTCTTT.

This clone has at least ten counts. This chain connects TRBV27 to TRBJ1-5; unclear D gene. CDR3 length: 12 amino acids. Germline values: CDR1 MNHEY, CDR2 SMNVEV (reference sequence). V was trimmed by 7 bases and J by 4 bases, leaving 8 bases between them. The CDR3 is CASTAGNQPQHF. As DNA, the CDR3 is TGTGCCAGCACCGCGGGGAATCAGCCCCAGCATTTT.

Turning to this clone: A junction boundary mismatches the germline segment, possibly from a read error. The chain combines TRBV27 with TRBJ2-5; D perhaps matches TRBD2 (7 bases). CDR3 size: 16 residues. Germline lookup yields CDR1 MNHEY and CDR2 SMNVEV (reference sequence). The CDR3 sequence: CASSLQLPGGQGTQYF. The CDR3 DNA reads TGTGCCAGCAGTTTGCAACTTCCCGGGGGGCAAGGGACCCAGTACTTC.

Ten or more counts support this clone. The rearrangement uses TRBV7-3 and TRBJ1-1, with D unresolved. V was cut by 1 base and J by 1 base, with 4 bases left in between. Germline V gene data show CDR1 as SGHTA and CDR2 as FQGTGA. The CDR3 length is 13 residues. In nucleotides, the CDR3 is TGTGCCAGCAGCTTAAACAGGAACACTGAAGCTTTCTTT. Its protein is CASSLNRNTEAFF.

This clone was recorded at least ten times. The V call is TRBV14, the J call TRBJ2-7, with a weak D call TRBD2 (5 bases). The CDR3 spans 16 residues. Looked up from germline, CDR1 is SGHDN and CDR2 is FVKESK. V shed 1 base and J shed 3 bases, with 16 bases lying between them. The CDR3: CASSQGKAVRFYEQYF. The CDR3 DNA follows: TGTGCCAGCAGCCAAGGGAAAGCGGTCCGATTCTACGAGCAGTACTTC.

The J gene is TRBJ2-1, the V gene TRBV7-3; 7 bases match TRBD2. Germline V gives CDR1 SGHTA, CDR2 FQGTGA. V was clipped by 5 bases and J by 4 bases; unmatched bases: 2. The CDR3 has 13 residues. The CDR3 region has the DNA TGTGCCAGCAGCCACGGGAGGTACAATGAGCAGTTCTTC. This sequence encodes CASSHGRYNEQFF.

This clone occurred many times. The chain combines TRBV20-1 with TRBJ2-4, with TRBD1 matching over 8 bases. The germline V gene has CDR1 DFQATT and CDR2 SNEGSKA (reference sequence). With V trimmed by 3 bases and J by 7 bases, 8 bases remained unmatched. This CDR3 contains 14 residues. The CDR3 bases are TGCAGTGCTAGCGAGCGGCGACAGGGGAACATTCAGTACTTC. Translated: CSASERRQGNIQYF.

This clone was seen many times. The rearrangement joins TRBV20-1 to TRBJ2-3, with a possible D match to TRBD2 (6 bases). Germline V gene data show CDR1 as DFQATT and CDR2 as SNEGSKA (reference sequence). Trimming left V 6 bases short and J 1 base short, with 14 bases between. CDR3 length equals 14 residues. Here the CDR3 reads CSANRDFGTDTQYF. The CDR3, as DNA: TGCAGTGCGAACCGGGACTTCGGCACAGATACGCAGTATTTT.

The rearrangement joins TRBV30 to TRBJ2-7; 9 bases match TRBD1. The J segment lost 3 bases and the V segment lost 4 bases, leaving 7 bases of the junction unmatched. Germline loops: CDR1 GTSNPN, CDR2 SVGIG (reference sequence). The CDR3 loop spans 14 amino acids. As DNA, the CDR3 is TGTGCCTGGAATGTACAGGGGGCGAGCTACGAGCAGTACTTC. Protein: CAWNVQGASYEQYF. The full variable domain, in which reference TRBV30 and TRBJ2-7 provide the parts outside the CDR3, is SQTIHQWPATLVQPVGSPLSLECTVEGTSNPNLYWYRQAAGRGLQLLFYSVGIGQISSEVPQNLSASRPQDRQFILSSKKLLLSDSGFYLCAWNVQGASYEQYFGPGTRLTVT.

V and J are TRBV6-1 and TRBJ1-2; 11 bases agree with TRBD1. The CDR3 loop spans 12 amino acids. The trim removed 8 bases at V and 5 bases at J, leaving 1 base unmatched. Looked up from germline, CDR1 is MNHNS and CDR2 is SASEGT. This CDR3 reads CASGTGGYGYTF. CDR3 bases: TGTGCCAGCGGGACAGGGGGTTATGGCTACACCTTC.

Within the sample, this clone is medium-sized. This chain links TRBV6-2 or TRBV6-3 with TRBJ2-2, with a weak D call TRBD1 (6 bases). V lost 5 bases and J 2 bases, leaving 9 bases between the germline ends. The germline V gene has CDR1 MNHEY and CDR2 SVGEGT. The CDR3 has 14 residues. The CDR3 DNA sequence: TGTGCCAGCAGTCGGACAGCTAACACCGGGGAGCTGTTTTTT. This sequence encodes CASSRTANTGELFF.